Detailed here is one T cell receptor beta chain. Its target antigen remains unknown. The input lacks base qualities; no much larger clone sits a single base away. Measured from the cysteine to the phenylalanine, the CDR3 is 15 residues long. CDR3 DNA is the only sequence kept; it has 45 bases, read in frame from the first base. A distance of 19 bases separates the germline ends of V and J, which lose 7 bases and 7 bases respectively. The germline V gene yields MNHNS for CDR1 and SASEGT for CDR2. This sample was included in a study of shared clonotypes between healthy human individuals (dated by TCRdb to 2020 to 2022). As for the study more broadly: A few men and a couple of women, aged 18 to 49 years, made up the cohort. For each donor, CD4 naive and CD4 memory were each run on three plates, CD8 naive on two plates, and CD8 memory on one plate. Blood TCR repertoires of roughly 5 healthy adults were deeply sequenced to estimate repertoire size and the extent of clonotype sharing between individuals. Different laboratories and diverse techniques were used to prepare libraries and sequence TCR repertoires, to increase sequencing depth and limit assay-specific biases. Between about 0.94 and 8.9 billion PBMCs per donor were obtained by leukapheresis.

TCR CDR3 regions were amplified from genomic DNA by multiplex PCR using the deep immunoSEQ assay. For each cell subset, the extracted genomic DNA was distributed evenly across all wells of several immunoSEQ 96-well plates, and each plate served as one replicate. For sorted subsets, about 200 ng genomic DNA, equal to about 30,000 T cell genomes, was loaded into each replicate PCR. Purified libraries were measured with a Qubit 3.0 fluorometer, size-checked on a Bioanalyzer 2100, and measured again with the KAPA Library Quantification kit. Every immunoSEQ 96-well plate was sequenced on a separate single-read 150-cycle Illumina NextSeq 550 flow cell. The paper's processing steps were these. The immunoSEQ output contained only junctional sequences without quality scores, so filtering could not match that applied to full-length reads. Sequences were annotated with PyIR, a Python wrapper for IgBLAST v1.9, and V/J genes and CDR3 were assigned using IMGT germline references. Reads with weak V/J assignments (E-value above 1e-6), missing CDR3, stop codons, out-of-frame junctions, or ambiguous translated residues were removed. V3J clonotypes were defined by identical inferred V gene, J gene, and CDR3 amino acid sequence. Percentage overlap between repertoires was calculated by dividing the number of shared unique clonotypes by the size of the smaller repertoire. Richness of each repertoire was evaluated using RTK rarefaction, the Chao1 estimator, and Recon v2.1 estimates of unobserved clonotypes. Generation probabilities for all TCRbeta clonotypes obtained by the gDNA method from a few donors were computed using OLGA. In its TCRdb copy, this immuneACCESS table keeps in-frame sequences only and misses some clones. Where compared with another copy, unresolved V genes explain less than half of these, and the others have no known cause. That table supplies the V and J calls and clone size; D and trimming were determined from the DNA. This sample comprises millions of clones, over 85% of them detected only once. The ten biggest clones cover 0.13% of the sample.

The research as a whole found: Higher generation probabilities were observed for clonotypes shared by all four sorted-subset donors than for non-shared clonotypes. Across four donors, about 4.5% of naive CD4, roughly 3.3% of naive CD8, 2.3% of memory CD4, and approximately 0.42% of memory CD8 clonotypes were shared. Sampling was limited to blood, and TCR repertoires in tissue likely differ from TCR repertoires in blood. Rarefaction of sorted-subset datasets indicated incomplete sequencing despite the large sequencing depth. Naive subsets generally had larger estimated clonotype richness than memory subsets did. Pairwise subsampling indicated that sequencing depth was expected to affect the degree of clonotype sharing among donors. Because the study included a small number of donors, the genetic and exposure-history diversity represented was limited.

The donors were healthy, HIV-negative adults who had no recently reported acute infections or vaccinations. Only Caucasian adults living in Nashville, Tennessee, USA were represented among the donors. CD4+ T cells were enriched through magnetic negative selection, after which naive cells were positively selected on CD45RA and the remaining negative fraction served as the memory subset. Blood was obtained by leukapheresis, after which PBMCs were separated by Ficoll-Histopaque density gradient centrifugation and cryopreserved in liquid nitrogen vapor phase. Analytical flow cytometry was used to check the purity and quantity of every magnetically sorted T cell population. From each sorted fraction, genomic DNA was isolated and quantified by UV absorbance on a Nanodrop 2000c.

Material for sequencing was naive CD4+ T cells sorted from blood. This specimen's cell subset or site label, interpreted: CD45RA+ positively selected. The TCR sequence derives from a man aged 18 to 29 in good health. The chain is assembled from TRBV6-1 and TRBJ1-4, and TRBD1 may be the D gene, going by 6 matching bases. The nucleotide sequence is TGTGCCAGCAATCAAATGGGGGCGTTGGGTGAAAAACTGTTTTTT. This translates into CASNQMGALGEKLFF.